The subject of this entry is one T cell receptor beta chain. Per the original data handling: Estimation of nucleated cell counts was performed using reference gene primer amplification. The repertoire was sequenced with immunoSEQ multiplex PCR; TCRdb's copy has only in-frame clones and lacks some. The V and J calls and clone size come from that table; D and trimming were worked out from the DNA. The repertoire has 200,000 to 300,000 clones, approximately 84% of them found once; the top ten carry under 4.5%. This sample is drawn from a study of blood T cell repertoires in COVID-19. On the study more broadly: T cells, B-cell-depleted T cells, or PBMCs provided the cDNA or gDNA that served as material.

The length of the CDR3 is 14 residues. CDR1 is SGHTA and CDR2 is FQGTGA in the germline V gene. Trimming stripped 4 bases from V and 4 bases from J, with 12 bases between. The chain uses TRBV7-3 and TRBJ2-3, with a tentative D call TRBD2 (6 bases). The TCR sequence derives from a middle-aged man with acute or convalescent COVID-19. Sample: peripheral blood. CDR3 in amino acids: CASSSPTSSDTQYF. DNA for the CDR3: TGTGCCAGCAGCTCTCCGACTAGTTCAGATACGCAGTATTTT.